The 18 T cell receptor beta chains below come from one sample, sequenced in a study of a mutant IDH1 vaccine in newly diagnosed glioma (dated by TCRdb to about 2021). These TCRs' antigens remain unknown. This specimen's time point label, interpreted: week 47, end of study. Each vaccine dose was 300 ug of a 20-mer mutant IDH1 peptide in Montanide, given subcutaneously with topical imiquimod. The receptor library was made with the immunoSEQ multiplex PCR assay. In its TCRdb copy, this immuneACCESS table keeps in-frame sequences only and misses some clones. Where compared with another copy, unresolved V genes explain less than half of these, and the others have no known cause. This sample lists 60,000 to 70,000 clones; around 83% were detected once. The ten largest clones capture 3.8% of the sample. The source material was PBMCs, sampled from a glioma patient whose treatment included an IDH1 peptide vaccine. The receptor source for this set is a man between 25 and 39 years old with glioma.

V is TRBV9 and J is TRBJ2-1, with a possible D match to TRBD2 (7 bases). Trimming took 0 bases from V and 6 from J, leaving 16 bases between them. CDR3 length: 16 residues. From germline, CDR1 is SGDLS and CDR2 YYNGEE. CDR3 sequence: CASSVDVGGPGNEQFF. DNA for the CDR3: TGTGCCAGCAGCGTAGATGTCGGGGGGCCCGGCAATGAGCAGTTCTTC.

The sample holds a few counts of this clone. The V gene is TRBV5-1, the J gene TRBJ1-4; D unclear. CDR1 SGHRS and CDR2 YFSETQ come from the germline V gene. V lost 5 bases to trimming and J lost 7 bases, with 15 bases between them. The CDR3 covers 14 residues. CDR3 sequence (DNA): TGCGCCAGCAGTTTCAACAGTGAAGTTGAAAAACTGTTTTTT. Residues: CASSFNSEVEKLFF.

The chain employs TRBV18 and TRBJ2-3, with 13 nucleotides matching TRBD2. V was pared by 1 base and J by 4 bases, with 5 bases of the junction left unmatched. The CDR3 spans 17 residues. CDR1 KGHSH and CDR2 LQKENI come from the germline V gene. DNA of the CDR3: TGTGCCAGCTCACCACGAACTGGGACTAGCGGGGCAGATACGCAGTATTTT. Its translation: CASSPRTGTSGADTQYF.

The chain carries TRBV10-1 and TRBJ2-3, with 9 bases that match TRBD1. V lost 4 bases to trimming and J lost 1 base; unmatched junction nucleotides: 0. The CDR3 extends over 14 amino acids. CDR1 is WNHNN and CDR2 is SYGVQD in the germline V gene (reference sequence). The CDR3 DNA reads TGCGCCAGCAGTGGGACAGGGGGCACAGATACGCAGTATTTT. Translating gives CASSGTGGTDTQYF.

The chain combines TRBV4-2 with TRBJ2-3; D possibly uses TRBD1 or TRBD2 (6 bases each). Between the trimmed V and J ends, which lost 4 bases and 2 bases, there was a span of 16 bases. Germline CDR1 is LGHNA and CDR2 is YNFKEQ. This CDR3 has 16 residues. The CDR3 region is CASSRLGGADTDTQYF. In DNA form, the CDR3 reads TGTGCCAGCAGCCGGCTCGGGGGCGCCGACACAGATACGCAGTATTTT.

This CDR3 is CASISSIGGYNQPQHF. The DNA for the CDR3 is TGTGCCAGCATCTCCTCCATCGGCGGGTACAATCAGCCCCAGCATTTT. The chain is built from TRBV28 and TRBJ1-5, with no clear D. The CDR3 runs 16 residues. Trimming cost V 7 bases and J 3 bases, with 19 bases left between them. CDR1 is MDHEN and CDR2 is SYDVKM in the germline V gene.

The chain joins TRBV5-1 to TRBJ1-6; no definite D call. Germline CDR1 reads SGHRS; CDR2 reads YFSETQ. V lost 4 bases and J 7 bases, leaving 12 bases between the germline ends. The CDR3 extends over 14 amino acids. Here the CDR3 DNA reads TGCGCCAGCAGCGGCCGTTTTTTAAATTCACCCCTCCACTTT. It encodes CASSGRFLNSPLHF.

The chain has TRBV6-1 and TRBJ2-3; D is ambiguous. Germline V gene lookup returns CDR1 MNHNS and CDR2 SASEGT. V lost 3 bases to trimming and J lost 1 base, with 11 bases between them. The CDR3 runs 15 residues. In DNA form, the CDR3 reads TGTGCCAGCAGTGATTCCATCGTCCGCACAGATACGCAGTATTTT. Its protein is CASSDSIVRTDTQYF.

The chain joins TRBV6-4 to TRBJ2-1; 13 bases match TRBD2. The CDR3 consists of 18 residues. Trimming at V came to 6 bases and at J to 7 bases, leaving 15 bases not matched to a gene. Germline CDR1 MRHNA, CDR2 SNTAGT. The CDR3 sequence is CASSKGGTSGGGRNEQFF. The CDR3 DNA reads as TGTGCCAGCAGCAAGGGCGGCACTAGCGGGGGGGGACGTAATGAGCAGTTCTTC.

Only a few counts were recorded for this clone. The genes are TRBV5-1 and TRBJ1-5; D ambiguous. Trimming took 1 base from V and 5 from J, leaving 7 bases between them. This CDR3 has 13 residues. The germline gives CDR1 SGHRS, CDR2 YFSETQ. The CDR3 loop is CASSLLPDQPQHF. CDR3 sequence (DNA): TGCGCCAGCAGCTTGCTGCCAGATCAGCCCCAGCATTTT. The variable domain in full, completed from reference TRBV5-1 and TRBJ1-5, reads KAGVTQTPRYLIKTRGQQVTLSCSPISGHRSVSWYQQTPGQGLQFLFEYFSETQRNKGNFPGRFSGRQFSNSRSEMNVSTLELGDSALYLCASSLLPDQPQHFGDGTRLSIL.

This rearrangement joins TRBV6-6 to TRBJ2-4; maybe TRBD2 (7 bases). Germline loops: CDR1 MNHNY, CDR2 SVGAGI (reference sequence). V was trimmed by 6 bases and J by 0 bases, leaving 12 bases between them. The CDR3 has 15 amino acids. The CDR3 spells CASSPGGLAKNIQYF. CDR3 nucleotides: TGTGCCAGCAGCCCCGGGGGGCTAGCCAAAAACATTCAGTACTTC.

The chain combines TRBV5-4 with TRBJ2-5, with 12 bases aligning to TRBD2. The CDR3 covers 17 residues. Germline V gene lookup returns CDR1 SGHNT and CDR2 YYREEE (reference sequence). V gave up 0 bases and J gave up 4 bases; unmatched junction bases: 7. CDR3 DNA sequence: TGTGCCAGCAGCTTGGCTAGCGGGGGGGCCTTGTCAGAGACCCAGTACTTC. This sequence encodes CASSLASGGALSETQYF.

V and J are TRBV5-1 and TRBJ1-1; weak D call: TRBD1 (6 bases). Trimming removed 4 bases from V and 1 base from J, with 20 bases in between. CDR1 is SGHRS, CDR2 YFSETQ, per germline. This CDR3 is 17 amino acids long. For the CDR3, the DNA is TGCGCCAGCAGCCCTCCCCCGGACAGAAGGACGAACACTGAAGCTTTCTTT. It translates to CASSPPPDRRTNTEAFF.

The chain joins TRBV5-6 to TRBJ2-1; 7 bases are a match to TRBD1. The length of the CDR3 is 13 residues. Germline CDR1 SGHDT, CDR2 YYEEEE. V dropped 4 bases and J dropped 3; count of bases not matched to a gene: 1. The CDR3 DNA reads TGTGCCAGCAGCCAGGGGGACTACAATGAGCAGTTCTTC. Residues: CASSQGDYNEQFF.

The chain joins TRBV11-2 to TRBJ2-7; 8 nucleotides match TRBD1. V was pared by 8 bases and J by 4 bases, with 7 bases of the junction left unmatched. The CDR3 is 13 amino acids. Germline loops: CDR1 SGHAT, CDR2 FQNNGV. CDR3: CASSDRATYEQYF. Here the CDR3 DNA reads TGTGCCAGCTCGGACAGGGCTACTTACGAGCAGTACTTC.

V and J are TRBV29-1 and TRBJ1-1, with a possible D match to TRBD1 (6 bases). Trimming left V 5 bases short and J 5 bases short, with 12 bases between. Germline lookup yields CDR1 SQVTM and CDR2 ANQGSEA. CDR3 length: 12 amino acids. CDR3 protein: CSVQQQGTEAFF. CDR3 nucleotides: TGCAGCGTTCAACAACAGGGTACTGAAGCTTTCTTT.

The rearrangement links TRBV2 to TRBJ2-7, with 11 bases matching TRBD2. CDR3 length equals 17 residues. Germline trimming cut 6 bases from V and 2 bases from J; bases unmatched to any gene: 12. Germline CDR1 SNHLY, CDR2 FYNNEI. DNA for the CDR3: TGTGCCAGCAGCCTAGGACTAGCGGGTATTTCAACCTACGAGCAGTACTTC. Translation: CASSLGLAGISTYEQYF.

The chain links TRBV10-3 to TRBJ1-6; D is possibly TRBD1 (5 bases). Germline values: CDR1 ENHRY, CDR2 SYGVKD. Trimming removed 11 bases at V and 6 bases at J, with 17 bases between. The CDR3 is 14 residues long. The CDR3 spells CACSGLSLNSPLHF. Here the CDR3 DNA reads TGTGCCTGTTCGGGACTCTCCCTTAATTCACCCCTCCACTTT.